This T cell receptor (beta chain) was retrieved from a study of naive and memory T cell subsets. Study outcomes and limitations: Over 85% of naive TCR sequences appeared only once, unlike memory subsets.

About this clonotype itself: Its antigen is still unknown.

After CD4 positive bead selection, the CD4-negative fraction gave CD8 T cells. Cells stained for CD3, CD4, CD8, CD45RA, CD27 and viability were sorted into four CD45RA/CD27 subsets. This CDR3 is 15 amino acids long. Trimming left V 6 bases short and J 1 base short, with 15 bases between. The germline CDR1 and CDR2 sequences are LNHDA and SQIVND (reference sequence). Both TRBC1 and TRBC2 were covered by a beta constant-region primer of two equimolar oligonucleotides. Ligated cDNA was amplified by four rounds of PCR with nested alpha and beta constant-region primers and SP2. From the UMI-ligation and nested PCR reads, TCRdb called clonotypes with MiXCR, one entry per CDR3 protein. The repertoire has 130,000 to 150,000 distinct CDR3 sequences, about 18% of them found once; the top ten carry about 0.14%.

What was sequenced was naive CD4+ T cells from blood. J is TRBJ2-5 and V is TRBV19, with unresolved D. This sequence was found in a human donor in good health. This CDR3 is CASRDRSAIQETQYF. The CDR3 coding sequence is TGTGCCAGTAGGGACCGCTCGGCGATCCAAGAGACCCAGTACTTC.